One and the same sample provided the 10 T cell receptor beta chains below, sequenced in a study of OX40 agonist ivuxolimab in advanced cancers. Sequencing was performed with immunoSEQ multiplex PCR; in TCRdb, only in-frame clones are kept and a portion is missing. The data contain more than 100,000 clones, about 92% of them singletons. The sequenced sample was CD4+ or CD8+ T cells sorted from blood, obtained in a trial of the OX40 agonist ivuxolimab. These TCRs come from an adult with an advanced solid tumor such as melanoma, head and neck, liver or kidney cancer.

This rearrangement joins TRBV28 to TRBJ1-1; D not certain. Germline CDR1 MDHEN, CDR2 SYDVKM. Trimming removed 8 bases at V and 11 bases at J, with 12 bases between. The CDR3 runs to 10 residues. This CDR3 reads CASGSQGAFF. CDR3 nucleotides: TGTGCCAGCGGGTCCCAAGGTGCTTTCTTT.

The chain couples TRBV10-2 to TRBJ2-7, with TRBD2 matching 9 bases. Looked up from germline, CDR1 is WSHSY and CDR2 is SAAADI. V lost 7 bases to trimming and J lost 3 bases; unmatched junction nucleotides: 7. CDR3 length equals 14 residues. The CDR3 sequence is CASKPSGVSYEQYF. The DNA of the CDR3 is TGCGCCAGCAAACCTAGCGGGGTTAGCTACGAGCAGTACTTC.

This chain links TRBV2 with TRBJ2-7; D remains unclear. The germline V and J ends were trimmed by 8 bases and 4 bases, with 12 bases remaining between them. The V gene's germline CDR1 is SNHLY and CDR2 FYNNEI. The CDR3 contains 12 residues. The CDR3 is CASGPLAYEQYF. The CDR3 DNA sequence: TGTGCCAGCGGCCCTTTGGCGTACGAGCAGTACTTC. Together with reference TRBV2 and TRBJ2-7, the CDR3 gives the full variable domain: EPEVTQTPSHQVTQMGQEVILRCVPISNHLYFYWYRQILGQKVEFLVSFYNNEISEKSEIFDDQFSVERPDGSNFTLKIRSTKLEDSAMYFCASGPLAYEQYFGPGTRLTVT.

The chain combines TRBV6-5 with TRBJ1-2; 9 nucleotides match TRBD1. The CDR3 is 13 residues long. The germline CDR1 and CDR2 sequences are MNHEY and SVGAGI. Trimming at V came to 4 bases and at J to 7 bases, leaving 4 bases not matched to a gene. CDR3 in amino acids: CASSLDRGLGYTF. CDR3 DNA: TGTGCCAGCAGTTTGGACAGGGGTCTTGGCTACACCTTC.

The chain carries TRBV11-3 and TRBJ2-5; D is uncertain. CDR1 SGHNT and CDR2 YENEEA come from the germline V gene. There are 13 residues in the CDR3. V was shortened by 0 bases and J by 5 bases, with 7 bases between the two germline ends. The CDR3 protein is CASSLEVGETQYF. CDR3 coding DNA: TGTGCCAGCAGCTTAGAGGTTGGGGAGACCCAGTACTTC. The variable domain in full, with the rest retrieved from reference TRBV11-3 and TRBJ2-5, is EAGVVQSPRYKIIEKKQPVAFWCNPISGHNTLYWYLQNLGQGPELLIRYENEEAVDDSQLPKDRFSAERLKGVDSTLKIQPAELGDSAVYLCASSLEVGETQYFGPGTRLLVL.

V and J are TRBV7-3 and TRBJ2-7; 10 nucleotides align to TRBD2. Germline trimming cut 4 bases from V and 6 bases from J; bases unmatched to any gene: 6. This CDR3 comprises 14 residues. Per germline, CDR1 SGHTA and CDR2 FQGTGA. The CDR3 region has the DNA TGTGCCAGCAGCTCAGCGGGAGGGGTCCCCGAGCAGTACTTC. Its translation is CASSSAGGVPEQYF.

The J gene is TRBJ2-7, the V gene TRBV7-2, with D tentatively TRBD1 (5 bases). Trimming shortened V by 5 bases and J by 0 bases, and 11 bases separated the two germline ends. Germline-derived CDR1 and CDR2 are SGHTA and FQGNSA. This CDR3 comprises 14 residues. CDR3 DNA sequence: TGTGCCAGCAGCCTACAGGAAGGCTCCTACGAGCAGTACTTC. Its protein product is CASSLQEGSYEQYF.

V and J are TRBV2 and TRBJ1-1, with 9 bases lining up with TRBD1. CDR3 length equals 13 residues. Trimming cost V 6 bases and J 3 bases; bases outside gene matches: 2. From germline, CDR1 is SNHLY and CDR2 FYNNEI. The CDR3 DNA sequence: TGTGCCAGCAGAGGACAGGGGTACACTGAAGCTTTCTTT. Translating it yields CASRGQGYTEAFF.

This chain connects TRBV7-2 to TRBJ2-7; D unclear. CDR1 is SGHTA and CDR2 is FQGNSA in the germline V gene. V was pared by 4 bases and J by 0 bases, with 10 bases between. The CDR3 spans 14 residues. CDR3 sequence: CASSSDTTSYEQYF. The DNA for the CDR3 is TGTGCCAGCAGCTCCGACACCACCTCCTACGAGCAGTACTTC.

The rearrangement joins TRBV7-3 to TRBJ2-1; D not certain. The V gene lost 2 bases and the J gene lost 5 bases, with 7 bases spanning the gap. CDR1 SGHTA and CDR2 FQGTGA come from the germline V gene. The CDR3 contains 13 residues. The CDR3 DNA reads as TGTGCCAGCAGCTTAGGGCCCGACAATGAGCAGTTCTTC. Encoded protein: CASSLGPDNEQFF. Looking up the rest from reference TRBV7-3 and TRBJ2-1 gives the full variable domain: GAGVSQTPSNKVTEKGKYVELRCDPISGHTALYWYRQSLGQGPEFLIYFQGTGAADDSGLPNDRFFAVRPEGSVSTLKIQRTERGDSAVYLCASSLGPDNEQFFGPGTRLTVL.